This entry lists 29 T cell receptor beta chains sequenced from one sample in a study of identical twins. TCRdb re-derived calls from the 5' RACE reads in MiXCR, one entry per CDR3 protein. The sample gives 400,000 to 500,000 distinct CDR3 sequences, approximately 14% of which show up once; more than 0.8% is in the top ten. These same data were also listed under a study on yellow fever vaccine responses in identical twins.

Sample: CD4+ T cells sorted from blood. The receptors were gathered from a woman younger than 35 in good health.

In its sample, this clonotype was seen a few times. The chain combines TRBV7-2 with TRBJ2-5; unclear D gene. The CDR3 has 13 residues. Germline V gene lookup returns CDR1 SGHTA and CDR2 FQGNSA. The V gene lost 5 bases and the J gene lost 7 bases, with 14 bases spanning the gap. The CDR3 sequence: CASSLPGASTQYF. The DNA for the CDR3 is TGTGCCAGCAGCCTACCCGGAGCTTCGACCCAGTACTTC.

The table lists this clonotype with many counts. The J gene is TRBJ2-7, the V gene TRBV7-2; TRBD2 matches at 12 bases. CDR3 length: 15 amino acids. CDR1 SGHTA and CDR2 FQGNSA come from the germline V gene. The trim removed 5 bases at V and 7 bases at J, leaving 9 bases unmatched. The CDR3 region has the DNA TGTGCCAGCAGCCCATCGACTAGCGGGAGAGGTGAGCAGTACTTC. Translated: CASSPSTSGRGEQYF.

This clonotype came up a few times. The DNA for the CDR3 is TGTGCCAGCAGTAAAATACAGGGCGAGCAGTACTTC. Amino acid sequence: CASSKIQGEQYF. V usage is TRBV6-2 or TRBV6-3 and J usage is TRBJ2-7, with a tentative D call TRBD1 (6 bases). In germline, CDR1 is MNHEY, CDR2 SVGEGT. This CDR3 has 12 residues. V was trimmed by 5 bases and J by 6 bases, leaving 11 bases between them.

The chain links TRBV4-3 to TRBJ2-7, with TRBD2 matching 9 bases. The CDR3 sequence is 18 residues long. V was clipped by 0 bases and J by 3 bases; unmatched bases: 12. Germline V gene data show CDR1 as LGHNA and CDR2 as YSLEER. CDR3 region: CASSQDSAGGPDCYEQYF. DNA for the CDR3: TGCGCCAGCAGCCAAGATTCGGCGGGAGGGCCGGATTGCTACGAGCAGTACTTC.

Only a few counts were recorded for this clonotype. The chain combines TRBV7-9 with TRBJ1-1; 7 bases are a match to TRBD1. V shed 5 bases and J 9 bases; nucleotides not matched to a gene: 6. Germline-derived CDR1 and CDR2 are SEHNR and FQNEAQ (reference sequence). The CDR3 length is 12 residues. The CDR3 coding sequence is TGTGCCAGCAGCCCGGGACAGACTAAAGCTTTCTTT. Its translation is CASSPGQTKAFF.

This clonotype was picked up a small number of times. The chain combines TRBV5-1 with TRBJ2-3; perhaps TRBD2 as D (7 bases). The CDR3 sequence is 16 residues long. V was clipped by 3 bases and J by 6 bases, with 20 bases between them. Germline CDR1 and CDR2: SGHRS and YFSETQ. This CDR3 is CASSSEFGGAGDTQYF. Written as DNA, the CDR3 is TGCGCCAGCAGCTCAGAGTTTGGGGGGGCAGGGGATACGCAGTATTTT.

The genes are TRBV29-1 and TRBJ1-1; D remains unclear. V was clipped by 6 bases and J by 3 bases, with 11 bases between them. Per germline, CDR1 SQVTM and CDR2 ANQGSEA. This CDR3 has 12 amino acids. CDR3: CSVVRSDTEAFF. Here the CDR3 DNA reads TGCAGCGTCGTAAGATCGGACACTGAAGCTTTCTTT.

This clonotype has only a few counts. The chain links TRBV15 to TRBJ1-5, with 11 nucleotides matching TRBD1. Trimming took 1 base from V and 11 from J; bases not matched to a gene: 4. This CDR3 comprises 14 residues. Germline values: CDR1 LNHNV, CDR2 YYDKDF (reference sequence). CDR3 sequence (DNA): TGTGCCACCAGCAGAGGGGGACAGGGGGGGACCCAGCATTTT. Its protein product is CATSRGGQGGTQHF.

This clonotype was seen a few times. The chain links TRBV20-1 to TRBJ2-3; D not certain. The CDR3 is made up of 11 amino acids. The ends were cut back, 4 bases at V and 6 bases at J, with 8 bases in the middle. Germline V gives CDR1 DFQATT, CDR2 SNEGSKA (reference sequence). The CDR3 DNA reads as TGCAGTGCTATCCGGGCGGATACGCAGTATTTT. This translates into CSAIRADTQYF.

V usage is TRBV6-2 or TRBV6-3 and J usage is TRBJ2-1; the D call may be TRBD1 or TRBD2 (5 bases each). CDR3 length: 15 amino acids. The germline CDR1 and CDR2 sequences are MNHEY and SVGEGT. Trimming removed 0 bases at V and 9 bases at J, with 15 bases between. The CDR3 sequence is CASSYSTGRRGEQFF. The CDR3 DNA reads TGTGCCAGCAGTTACTCCACGGGGCGAAGAGGTGAGCAGTTCTTC.

This clonotype was observed a few times. This chain uses TRBV27 with TRBJ2-3; TRBD2 matches at 8 bases. Germline V gene sequence: CDR1 MNHEY, CDR2 SMNVEV (reference sequence). Trimming at V came to 5 bases and at J to 6 bases, leaving 13 bases not matched to a gene. CDR3 length: 16 amino acids. The CDR3 spells CASSLSGRPRGDTQYF. CDR3 coding DNA: TGTGCCAGCAGTCTGAGCGGGAGACCGAGGGGGGATACGCAGTATTTT.

This sequence joins TRBV2 and TRBJ1-5; unclear D gene. Trimming took 3 bases from V and 7 from J, leaving 7 bases between them. The V gene's germline CDR1 is SNHLY and CDR2 FYNNEI. The CDR3 has 12 residues. As DNA, the CDR3 is TGTGCCAGCAGTGATAGCCTCCAGCCCCAGCATTTT. It encodes CASSDSLQPQHF.

The sample holds a few counts of this clonotype. The V and J genes are TRBV20-1 and TRBJ2-5, with D tentatively TRBD1 (6 bases). The ends were cut back, 5 bases at V and 5 bases at J, with 15 bases in the middle. Germline V gives CDR1 DFQATT, CDR2 SNEGSKA (reference sequence). The CDR3 covers 13 residues. CDR3: CSACRDMWETQYF. CDR3 DNA: TGCAGTGCTTGCCGGGACATGTGGGAGACCCAGTACTTC.

In this sample, this clonotype turned up a few times. The rearrangement uses TRBV7-9 and TRBJ1-2; tentative D call: TRBD1 (5 bases). The germline V gene has CDR1 SEHNR and CDR2 FQNEAQ (reference sequence). The CDR3 is 16 amino acids. The V end lost 5 bases, the J end lost 8 bases, and 24 bases lay between the germline ends. CDR3 nucleotides: TGTGCCAGCAGCCAATACGGGACGCAGGATTCGCAGGGCTACACCTTC. Translating it yields CASSQYGTQDSQGYTF.

The V gene is TRBV7-2, the J gene TRBJ2-5; 9 bases agree with TRBD2. Germline V gene lookup returns CDR1 SGHTA and CDR2 FQGNSA. The trim removed 10 bases at V and 3 bases at J, leaving 12 bases unmatched. The CDR3 totals 15 residues. CDR3 sequence reads: CATRVAGGRKETQYF. The CDR3 nucleotides are TGTGCCACTAGGGTGGCGGGGGGGCGAAAAGAGACCCAGTACTTC.

Only a few counts were recorded for this clonotype. The chain has TRBV12-3 or TRBV12-4 and TRBJ2-7; D is perhaps TRBD2 (5 bases). Trimming pared 3 bases from V and 6 bases from J, leaving 9 bases between. The CDR3 runs 12 residues. CDR3 residues: CASSLPGSEQYF. DNA for the CDR3: TGTGCCAGCAGTTTGCCGGGAAGCGAGCAGTACTTC.

This clonotype has more than one count but fewer than ten. The CDR3, as DNA: TGTGCCAGCAGTTTCGATCGGATGGGGAATCAGCCCCAGCATTTT. Amino acids: CASSFDRMGNQPQHF. The chain has TRBV2 and TRBJ1-5; no firm D call. Trimming pared 5 bases from V and 4 bases from J, leaving 15 bases between. This CDR3 has 15 amino acids. Germline V gives CDR1 SNHLY, CDR2 FYNNEI. Based on the CDR3 plus reference TRBV2 and TRBJ1-5, the full variable domain is EPEVTQTPSHQVTQMGQEVILRCVPISNHLYFYWYRQILGQKVEFLVSFYNNEISEKSEIFDDQFSVERPDGSNFTLKIRSTKLEDSAMYFCASSFDRMGNQPQHFGDGTRLSIL.

This clonotype was detected only a few times. The V call is TRBV12-3 or TRBV12-4, the J call TRBJ2-1, with a tentative D call TRBD2 (6 bases). V was trimmed by 5 bases and J by 0 bases, leaving 17 bases between them. This CDR3 spans 17 amino acids. CDR3 protein: CASSPHWGVSSYNEQFF. The CDR3 DNA reads TGTGCCAGCAGTCCTCACTGGGGGGTAAGCTCCTACAATGAGCAGTTCTTC.

This chain connects TRBV24-1 to TRBJ2-3; D assignment may be TRBD1 or TRBD2 (5 bases each). Trimming stripped 3 bases from V and 5 bases from J, with 14 bases between. The germline gives CDR1 KGHDR, CDR2 SFDVKD. The CDR3 has 15 residues. CDR3 bases: TGTGCCACCAGTGATACAGGACTCAGGCAAGATACGCAGTATTTT. This encodes CATSDTGLRQDTQYF.

The V gene is TRBV6-5, the J gene TRBJ2-2; 7 nucleotides agree with TRBD2. CDR3 length equals 16 residues. Germline assignment: CDR1 MNHEY and CDR2 SVGAGI. The V segment lost 2 bases and the J segment 3 bases; nucleotides outside the gene matches: 6. The CDR3 protein is CASSYLRAGDTGELFF. The CDR3 DNA is TGTGCCAGCAGTTACCTTCGGGCGGGAGACACCGGGGAGCTGTTTTTT.

This clonotype was detected a few times. The chain is built from TRBV20-1 and TRBJ2-2, with 8 positions matching TRBD1. The V gene's germline CDR1 is DFQATT and CDR2 SNEGSKA (reference sequence). The CDR3 totals 17 residues. V trimming: 0 bases; J trimming: 3 bases; junction bases outside the gene matches: 9. CDR3 coding DNA: TGCAGTGCTAGAGATCCGGGTGGGACAGGACACACCGGGGAGCTGTTTTTT. Its translation is CSARDPGGTGHTGELFF.

The sample holds a few counts of this clonotype. CDR3 sequence reads: CASSQDLRERSYTF. The CDR3 coding sequence is TGTGCCAGCAGCCAAGATCTTAGGGAGAGAAGCTACACCTTC. This rearrangement joins TRBV14 to TRBJ1-2; D gene uncertain. The germline CDR1 and CDR2 sequences are SGHDN and FVKESK. The V gene lost 0 bases and the J gene lost 9 bases, with 14 bases spanning the gap. This CDR3 is 14 amino acids long.

In this sample, this clonotype turned up a few times. The chain has TRBV18 and TRBJ2-1, with 9 positions matching TRBD1. From germline, CDR1 is KGHSH and CDR2 LQKENI. V lost 6 bases to trimming and J lost 8 bases; unmatched junction nucleotides: 11. CDR3 length: 15 amino acids. CDR3 sequence: CASSAETGGSYEQFF. The CDR3 DNA follows: TGTGCCAGCTCTGCCGAGACAGGGGGATCGTATGAGCAGTTCTTC.

This clonotype was seen a few times. The V call is TRBV3-1, the J call TRBJ1-5; no reliable D call. Trimming cost V 0 bases and J 0 bases, with 9 bases left between them. The germline gives CDR1 LGHDT, CDR2 YNNKEL (reference sequence). The CDR3 consists of 16 residues. CDR3 nucleotide sequence: TGTGCCAGCAGCCAAGACGGGGTCTATAGCAATCAGCCCCAGCATTTT. Protein: CASSQDGVYSNQPQHF.

V gene TRBV6-1 combines with J gene TRBJ2-6, with a weak D call TRBD2 (5 bases). CDR3 size: 17 residues. V lost 7 bases to trimming and J lost 0 bases, with 16 bases between them. Germline CDR1 reads MNHNS; CDR2 reads SASEGT. The CDR3 protein is CASIRGQNPSGANVLTF. Written as DNA, the CDR3 is TGTGCCAGCATTCGAGGGCAGAACCCCTCTGGGGCCAACGTCCTGACTTTC.

The CDR3 here is CASSEPKGTGNSPLHF. The CDR3 region has the DNA TGTGCCAGCAGCGAACCCAAAGGGACAGGCAATTCACCCCTCCACTTT. The V and J genes are TRBV6-1 and TRBJ1-6, with 8 bases that match TRBD1. The CDR3 runs 16 residues. Losses at the gene ends were 6 bases for V and 7 bases for J; bases not matched to a gene: 11. Germline-derived CDR1 and CDR2 are MNHNS and SASEGT.

In this sample, this clonotype turned up many times. The V call is TRBV29-1, the J call TRBJ2-1; TRBD1 aligns across 8 bases. V lost 4 bases, J lost 5 bases, and 4 bases stayed unmatched. The V gene's germline CDR1 is SQVTM and CDR2 ANQGSEA. This CDR3 comprises 13 residues. DNA for the CDR3: TGCAGCGTTGTGGGCAGGGGGCACAATGAGCAGTTCTTC. Translated, it gives CSVVGRGHNEQFF.

The J gene is TRBJ2-2, the V gene TRBV10-3, with 9 bases fitting TRBD2. CDR1 and CDR2 (germline): ENHRY, SYGVKD. This CDR3 contains 15 residues. Trimming at V came to 5 bases and at J to 6 bases, leaving 7 bases not matched to a gene. DNA for the CDR3: TGTGCCATCAGTTATATGATAGCGGGGGCCGGGGAGCTGTTTTTT. This codes for CAISYMIAGAGELFF.

The chain carries TRBV19 and TRBJ2-3; no clear D gene. CDR3 length: 13 amino acids. The V end lost 3 bases, the J end lost 6 bases, and 10 bases lay between the germline ends. Germline loops: CDR1 LNHDA, CDR2 SQIVND (reference sequence). The CDR3 DNA reads as TGTGCCAGTAGTATCCAGGTCTTGGATACGCAGTATTTT. Amino acid sequence: CASSIQVLDTQYF. The entire variable domain, with the rest obtained from reference TRBV19 and TRBJ2-3, is as follows: DGGITQSPKYLFRKEGQNVTLSCEQNLNHDAMYWYRQDPGQGLRLIYYSQIVNDFQKGDIAEGYSVSREKKESFPLTVTSAQKNPTAFYLCASSIQVLDTQYFGPGTRLTVL.